This T cell receptor (beta chain) was identified during a study of identical twins (dated by TCRdb to between 2015 and 2016). With regard to the full study: The study deep-sequenced TCR alpha and beta repertoires from monozygotic twins, unrelated adults of various ages and cord blood to test whether fetal clonotypes persist. To rule out contamination, the twin experiments were replicated at different times with different library preparation protocols. What the authors observed across the whole study: Excess twin sharing in beta out-of-frame sequences was weaker because fewer shared sequences lowered the signal-to-noise ratio. Zero-insertion analyses could be partly confounded by invariant T cells such as MAIT and iNKT, though diverse VJ usage argued against such confounding for most clonotypes. Recombination models systematically underestimated out-of-frame TCR alpha sharing in monozygotic twins but agreed with sharing between unrelated individuals. Compared with coincidental sharing between unrelated individuals, out-of-frame TCR alpha sequences shared between twins had an excess of sequences with low generation probability. Abundant cord blood beta clonotypes had fewer insertions, young adult naive repertoires showed a similar but weaker trend, and memory repertoires showed no such trend. Conclusions relied on cross-sectional statistical analysis, since the same donors could not be followed over many years.

Preparation of the library involved 5' RACE. TCRdb records Illumina HiSeq 2000 as the sequencer. Template switching introduced a universal primer binding site; the final cDNA contained a unique molecular identifier, enabling accurate counting of TCR cDNA molecules. First-strand cDNA for TCR alpha and beta chains was synthesized from specific primers in the conserved constant-segment region. To control for contamination, every cDNA library carried two barcodes: a SMART-Mk sample barcode plus Illumina barcodes. TruSeq adapter sequences, together with Illumina sample barcodes, were added in two successive PCR steps. TCR alpha and beta cDNA libraries were sequenced on the Illumina HiSeq platform with custom primers. For the original study's pipeline: MiGEC processed the raw reads to extract unique molecular identifiers, while MiXCR was used to determine the CDR3 positions. Recombination models were inferred per individual with the repgenHMM and IGoR tools using an EM algorithm. Shared clonotype analysis was performed with the tcR package in R, normalizing sharing by the product of cloneset sizes. To study raw recombination free of thymic and clonal selection effects, out-of-frame nonproductive sequences were analyzed. The raw public reads went through TCRdb reprocessing: fastp at Q25, MiXCR clone calling, in-frame beta chains kept. Each record represents a unique CDR3 protein, reported with the most common genes and DNA among its rows. The V and J calls shown here were made by TCRdb, not taken from the authors' results. This sample lists approximately 500,000 distinct CDR3 sequences; 20% to 30% were detected once. About 2.7% of the sample is in the top ten clones.

Every donor was a healthy Caucasian. Three pairs of female monozygotic twins, all aged roughly 18 to 29 years, were included in the twin cohort. Positive isolation kits from Invitrogen were used to isolate the CD4+ and CD8+ T cell populations. This clonotype was seen only a few times. No antigen is known for it. No per-base quality is available; no much larger clone lies one base away. V is pared back by 3 bases and J by 0 bases, with 6 bases lying between the germline termini. The CDR3 contains 15 residues, cysteine and phenylalanine counted. Only the CDR3 DNA stays, 45 bases, in frame from base 1. These same records also appear under a second study, on T cells expressing NK-cell markers. The second paper further reports: TCR beta-chain repertoires were profiled in sorted CD3+CD56+NKG2C+, CD3+CD56+NKG2C- and CD3+CD56-NKG2C+ T-cell subsets from several donors. Seven of the eight sequenced donors were HCMV-seropositive and one was HCMV-seronegative. To restrict sorting to alphabetaTCR-expressing T cells, an anti-gammadeltaTCR antibody was added in several experiments. In roughly six donors, the dominant CD3+CD56+NKG2C+ clonotypes ranked among the top 10 CD8+ clonotypes, making up roughly 1.0-7.0% of CD8+ T cells. Those dominant clonotypes were again the most abundant among CD3+CD56-NKG2C+ cells in a handful of donors, at about 28.3-65%. Whether the expanded NKG2C-expressing T cell clones were specific for HCMV antigens remained unclear. The study sequenced eight donors, all healthy volunteers chosen at random: three men and five women. To determine HCMV serostatus, a commercial ELISA kit was used to detect HCMV-specific IgG in serum. MIGEC handled demultiplexing of the reads and grouping by UMI, while MiTCR was used to assemble and quantify clonotypes. To exclude erroneous sequences, any TCR cDNA sequence not supported by at least two reads was discarded. Downstream repertoire analysis used the tcR package, and clonotypes were matched across fractions by CDR3 nucleotide sequence plus V segment. VDJmatch was used to annotate antigen specificity against VDJdb, with one amino acid substitution in CDR3 permitted.

This TCR came from a woman younger than 35 in good health. Sequences were obtained from CD4+ T cells sorted from blood. The chain joins TRBV12-3 or TRBV12-4 to TRBJ2-6; too little of a D gene remains to name it. The CDR3 region: CASSLFLSGANVLTF. Read as DNA, the sequence is TGTGCCAGCAGTTTGTTCCTCTCTGGGGCCAACGTCCTGACTTTC.